This is a list of T cell receptor beta chains from one sample in a study of response to subunit inactivated influenza vaccine. TCRdb recomputed calls from the RT-PCR reads with MiXCR, one row per CDR3 protein. The profile shows about 570,000 distinct CDR3 sequences, approximately 12% of them singletons. The input for sequencing was PBMCs from blood, taken on the day of vaccination. Receptors were obtained from a man aged 50 to 59 who received an inactivated influenza vaccine. Both conserved end residues are trimmed from each CDR3. The order of the fields is CDR3 protein, V gene, CDR3 length, J gene.

CDR3aa: CARDGGQNYNSPLH
v_gene: TRBV20-1
len: 14
j_gene: TRBJ1-6

CDR3aa: ATSTSGGRNEQF
v_gene: TRBV12-3/TRBV12-4
len: 12
j_gene: TRBJ2-1

CDR3aa: ASRPTGVNEQY
v_gene: TRBV28
len: 11
j_gene: TRBJ2-7

CDR3aa: ASSPLPLAGVEDTQY
v_gene: TRBV14
len: 15
j_gene: TRBJ2-3

CDR3aa: ASSGTSGGASEQF
v_gene: TRBV3-1
len: 13
j_gene: TRBJ2-1

CDR3aa: ASSPSLARYEQY
v_gene: TRBV6-1
len: 12
j_gene: TRBJ2-7

CDR3aa: SARLILAGATYEQY
v_gene: TRBV20-1
len: 14
j_gene: TRBJ2-7

CDR3aa: SAHISGADTQY
v_gene: TRBV20-1
len: 11
j_gene: TRBJ2-3

CDR3aa: SVDHGGENTEAF
v_gene: TRBV29-1
len: 12
j_gene: TRBJ1-1

CDR3aa: ASSQGDRVLAGPTDTQY
v_gene: TRBV4-2
len: 17
j_gene: TRBJ2-3

CDR3aa: ASIRQGAQETQY
v_gene: TRBV6-5
len: 12
j_gene: TRBJ2-5

CDR3aa: ASSLASLAGGPVPYDEQF
v_gene: TRBV7-2
len: 18
j_gene: TRBJ2-1

CDR3aa: ASSYSLVNEQF
v_gene: TRBV6-5
len: 11
j_gene: TRBJ2-1

CDR3aa: ASSVGGLTNSPLH
v_gene: TRBV5-6
len: 13
j_gene: TRBJ1-6

CDR3aa: ASSLWREGRYNEQF
v_gene: TRBV7-2
len: 14
j_gene: TRBJ2-1

CDR3aa: ASSHRGLSTDTQY
v_gene: TRBV28
len: 13
j_gene: TRBJ2-3

CDR3aa: SARQGAIYNEQF
v_gene: TRBV20-1
len: 12
j_gene: TRBJ2-1

CDR3aa: ASSLGFSGEQF
v_gene: TRBV7-2
len: 11
j_gene: TRBJ2-1

CDR3aa: ASSLFAGVETQY
v_gene: TRBV7-2
len: 12
j_gene: TRBJ2-5

CDR3aa: SATGTGAAGEAF
v_gene: TRBV20-1
len: 12
j_gene: TRBJ1-1

CDR3aa: ASSLMGLANGEQY
v_gene: TRBV5-1
len: 13
j_gene: TRBJ2-7

CDR3aa: ASSLGTSGRADTQY
v_gene: TRBV27
len: 14
j_gene: TRBJ2-3

CDR3aa: ASSFRVSNTGELF
v_gene: TRBV11-2
len: 13
j_gene: TRBJ2-2

CDR3aa: ASTGNSGRYNEQF
v_gene: TRBV19
len: 13
j_gene: TRBJ2-1

CDR3aa: ASSLSGGSGETQY
v_gene: TRBV12-3/TRBV12-4
len: 13
j_gene: TRBJ2-5

CDR3aa: ASSHSTGTNTGELF
v_gene: TRBV4-1
len: 14
j_gene: TRBJ2-2

CDR3aa: ASSYGTSGRGEQY
v_gene: TRBV6-5
len: 13
j_gene: TRBJ2-7

CDR3aa: SVGQGYYEQY
v_gene: TRBV29-1
len: 10
j_gene: TRBJ2-7

CDR3aa: SARDQDRINEKLF
v_gene: TRBV20-1
len: 13
j_gene: TRBJ1-4

CDR3aa: AIRPGTSGLYEQY
v_gene: TRBV10-3
len: 13
j_gene: TRBJ2-7

CDR3aa: ASSQDGGGAYNEQF
v_gene: TRBV4-3
len: 14
j_gene: TRBJ2-1

CDR3aa: ASSLAIGLAGRIQETQY
v_gene: TRBV12-3/TRBV12-4
len: 17
j_gene: TRBJ2-5

CDR3aa: ASTRQGTNTGELF
v_gene: TRBV28
len: 13
j_gene: TRBJ2-2

CDR3aa: ASKFAWGETQY
v_gene: TRBV27
len: 11
j_gene: TRBJ2-5

CDR3aa: ASSLASGGANEQF
v_gene: TRBV5-6
len: 13
j_gene: TRBJ2-1

CDR3aa: ASSEFEQGFSSYEQY
v_gene: TRBV25-1
len: 15
j_gene: TRBJ2-7

CDR3aa: ASSSQLNEKLF
v_gene: TRBV19
len: 11
j_gene: TRBJ1-4

CDR3aa: SAPDRGSGEGGEAF
v_gene: TRBV20-1
len: 14
j_gene: TRBJ1-1

CDR3aa: SALQRSRNSPLH
v_gene: TRBV20-1
len: 12
j_gene: TRBJ1-6

CDR3aa: ASTVYGGSSYNEQF
v_gene: TRBV27
len: 14
j_gene: TRBJ2-1

CDR3aa: ASSRTGKTYEQY
v_gene: TRBV12-3/TRBV12-4
len: 12
j_gene: TRBJ2-7

CDR3aa: ASSPLVGNYGYT
v_gene: TRBV9
len: 12
j_gene: TRBJ1-2

CDR3aa: ASRVGNRGIYEQY
v_gene: TRBV6-1
len: 13
j_gene: TRBJ2-7

CDR3aa: SASAGLVGAGELF
v_gene: TRBV20-1
len: 13
j_gene: TRBJ2-2

CDR3aa: ASSPPLGAWSGEQF
v_gene: TRBV7-9
len: 14
j_gene: TRBJ2-1

CDR3aa: ASSLGQGVSTDTQY
v_gene: TRBV5-5
len: 14
j_gene: TRBJ2-3

CDR3aa: ATSKEQGADPKNIQY
v_gene: TRBV15
len: 15
j_gene: TRBJ2-4

CDR3aa: VSSFWLAGGKDTGELF
v_gene: TRBV28
len: 16
j_gene: TRBJ2-2

CDR3aa: ASSLNLEIYEQY
v_gene: TRBV12-3/TRBV12-4
len: 12
j_gene: TRBJ2-7

CDR3aa: ASSPTPGSGELF
v_gene: TRBV5-1
len: 12
j_gene: TRBJ2-2

CDR3aa: SVQPTDYEQY
v_gene: TRBV29-1
len: 10
j_gene: TRBJ2-7

CDR3aa: ASSIAGSRYEQY
v_gene: TRBV19
len: 12
j_gene: TRBJ2-7

CDR3aa: AISDKTGTEKLF
v_gene: TRBV10-3
len: 12
j_gene: TRBJ1-4

CDR3aa: ASRHTSGRSYNEQF
v_gene: TRBV12-3/TRBV12-4
len: 14
j_gene: TRBJ2-1

CDR3aa: ATSGRIDNTGELF
v_gene: TRBV15
len: 13
j_gene: TRBJ2-2

CDR3aa: ASRTGMGDTQY
v_gene: TRBV27
len: 11
j_gene: TRBJ2-3